These T cell receptor beta chains were read from a single sample in a study of neurological immune-mediated disorders. TCRdb reanalysed the 5' RACE reads using MiXCR and keeps one entry per CDR3 protein. The top ten hold 6% to 8% of the sample, which has about 60,000 distinct CDR3 sequences, approximately 3.6% seen once. What was sequenced was PBMCs. All receptors come from a woman aged 60-75 years with multiple sclerosis. CDR3s include the opening cysteine and the closing phenylalanine or tryptophan. A D gene is named only where the DNA matches it firmly. Rows may omit the clone size; those that give it use once, few, many or a size class.

V gene	clone size	D gene	CDR3 length	J gene	CDR3 protein	CDR3 DNA
TRBV27	many	.	13	TRBJ1-1	CASRRQGNTEAFF	TGTGCCAGCAGAAGGCAGGGGAACACTGAAGCTTTCTTT
TRBV20-1	many	TRBD2	15	TRBJ2-1	CSARDEREYSNEQFF	TGCAGTGCTAGAGATGAGCGGGAGTACTCCAATGAGCAGTTCTTC
TRBV20-1	.	TRBD2	14	TRBJ2-7	CSATSGSRRYEQYF	TGCAGTGCTACCAGCGGGAGTAGAAGGTACGAGCAGTACTTC
TRBV20-1	few	.	11	TRBJ1-1	CSANPVTEAFF	TGCAGTGCCAATCCCGTTACTGAAGCTTTCTTT
TRBV7-3	many	.	16	TRBJ2-7	CASSLNGGTNSYEQYF	TGTGCCAGCAGCTTAAACGGAGGTACAAATTCCTACGAGCAGTACTTC
TRBV12-3/TRBV12-4	many	.	14	TRBJ1-2	CASSHRRITYGYTF	TGTGCCAGCAGTCACCGACGGATCACCTATGGCTACACCTTC
TRBV5-1	many	TRBD1	14	TRBJ1-1	CASSLGQGSTEAFF	TGCGCCAGCAGCTTGGGACAGGGTAGCACTGAAGCTTTCTTT
TRBV20-1	many	TRBD2	14	TRBJ2-5	CSARGGRATETQYF	TGCAGTGCTAGAGGCGGGAGGGCTACGGAGACCCAGTACTTC
TRBV27	many	TRBD2	16	TRBJ2-7	CASRPSGLAGVYEQYF	TGTGCCAGCAGACCCTCGGGACTAGCGGGAGTCTACGAGCAGTACTTC
TRBV25-1	many	.	14	TRBJ1-5	CASNPDSSNQPQHF	TGTGCCAGCAACCCCGACAGCAGCAATCAGCCCCAGCATTTT
TRBV20-1	many	.	12	TRBJ2-7	CSVPEGPGSKYF	TGCAGTGTTCCCGAGGGACCAGGGTCTAAGTACTTC
TRBV12-3/TRBV12-4	many	.	11	TRBJ1-1	CASSHRQEAFF	TGTGCCAGCAGTCATCGACAGGAAGCTTTCTTT
TRBV9	many	TRBD1	16	TRBJ2-2	CASSISGGALAGELFF	TGTGCCAGCAGCATCTCAGGGGGCGCATTGGCCGGGGAGCTGTTTTTT
TRBV5-6	many	.	13	TRBJ1-2	CASSLLWQVRYTF	TGTGCCAGCAGCTTGTTATGGCAGGTTCGTTACACCTTC
TRBV10-3	many	.	14	TRBJ2-7	CAISKDWTSYEQYF	TGTGCCATCAGCAAGGACTGGACCTCCTACGAGCAGTACTTC
TRBV7-2	many	TRBD1	15	TRBJ2-1	CASSPQQGWDDEQFF	TGTGCCAGCAGCCCTCAACAGGGGTGGGATGATGAGCAGTTCTTC
TRBV5-1	many	.	16	TRBJ2-7	CASSPGGGQDSYEQYF	TGCGCCAGCAGCCCTGGTGGAGGACAAGATTCCTACGAGCAGTACTTC
TRBV10-3	many	.	12	TRBJ1-3	CAISEQGNTIYF	TGTGCCATCAGTGAGCAGGGGAACACCATATATTTT
TRBV7-9	many	.	15	TRBJ2-2	CASSLEAGRTGELFF	TGTGCCAGCAGCTTAGAAGCGGGCCGGACCGGGGAGCTGTTTTTT
TRBV6-2/TRBV6-3	.	TRBD1	16	TRBJ1-5	CASTYTGQGFDQPQHF	TGTGCCAGCACCTACACGGGACAGGGATTCGATCAGCCCCAGCATTTT
TRBV7-8	many	.	13	TRBJ2-5	CASSLGPTETQYF	TGTGCCAGCAGCTTAGGGCCCACGGAGACCCAGTACTTC
TRBV28	many	TRBD2	14	TRBJ2-7	CASSFGRGAYEQYF	TGTGCCAGCAGTTTTGGGAGGGGAGCCTACGAGCAGTACTTC
TRBV20-1	many	TRBD2	15	TRBJ2-1	CSASFGTSGANEQFF	TGCAGTGCTAGTTTCGGGACTAGCGGGGCCAATGAGCAGTTCTTC
TRBV5-8	.	TRBD2	18	TRBJ2-1	CASRPRGFLAGGPNEQFF	TGTGCCAGCAGGCCGCGAGGGTTCCTAGCGGGAGGGCCAAATGAGCAGTTCTTC
TRBV7-8	many	TRBD2	19	TRBJ2-3	CASSLVGPGLASSTDTQYF	TGTGCCAGCAGCTTAGTTGGCCCGGGACTAGCGTCTAGCACAGATACGCAGTATTTT
TRBV5-1	many	.	14	TRBJ1-3	CASSNGDSGNTIYF	TGCGCCAGCAGCAACGGGGACTCTGGAAACACCATATATTTT
TRBV7-2	many	.	16	TRBJ2-5	CASSLAASPGQETQYF	TGTGCCAGCAGCTTAGCGGCCTCCCCAGGCCAAGAGACCCAGTACTTC
TRBV20-1	many	.	13	TRBJ1-4	CSARGGTNEKLFF	TGCAGTGCTAGGGGAGGAACGAATGAAAAACTGTTTTTT
TRBV27	many	.	15	TRBJ2-7	CASSLRPGIRAEQYF	TGTGCCAGCAGTTTACGACCGGGAATAAGGGCCGAGCAGTACTTC
TRBV7-2	few	.	15	TRBJ1-2	CASSKTPPGIYGYTF	TGTGCCAGCAGCAAGACACCTCCAGGCATTTATGGCTACACCTTC
TRBV20-1	many	.	13	TRBJ1-5	CSATLALNQPQHF	TGCAGTGCTACCTTGGCACTCAATCAGCCCCAGCATTTT
TRBV5-8	many	TRBD1	16	TRBJ1-2	CASSLEPGQGAQGYTF	TGTGCCAGCAGCTTGGAACCGGGACAGGGGGCGCAGGGCTACACCTTC
TRBV3-1	many	.	14	TRBJ1-1	CASSSREGDTEAFF	TGTGCCAGCAGCTCGCGCGAGGGGGATACTGAAGCTTTCTTT
TRBV5-1	few	.	15	TRBJ2-3	CASSLARISTDTQYF	TGCGCCAGCAGCTTGGCCCGGATTAGCACAGATACGCAGTATTTT
TRBV7-2	many	.	15	TRBJ1-6	CASSPGGRVASPLHF	TGTGCCAGCAGCCCCGGTGGTAGAGTGGCTTCACCCCTCCACTTT
TRBV3-1	many	TRBD1	15	TRBJ1-1	CASSQKTGGITEAFF	TGTGCCAGCAGCCAGAAGACAGGGGGCATCACTGAAGCTTTCTTT
TRBV29-1	many	TRBD2	17	TRBJ2-7	CSVEELKVASGNYEQYF	TGCAGCGTTGAAGAATTGAAGGTGGCTAGCGGGAACTACGAGCAGTACTTC
TRBV28	many	.	13	TRBJ2-1	CASSSGAYNEQFF	TGTGCCAGCAGTTCGGGAGCCTACAATGAGCAGTTCTTC
TRBV12-3/TRBV12-4	many	.	12	TRBJ2-5	CASSLTQETQYF	TGTGCCAGCAGTCTGACCCAAGAGACCCAGTACTTC
TRBV15	few	.	18	TRBJ2-3	CATSRGAPGGVRTDTQYF	TGTGCCACCAGCAGGGGGGCCCCAGGGGGGGTGAGGACAGATACGCAGTATTTT
TRBV15	many	TRBD1	16	TRBJ1-5	CATSTSRDRGDQPQHF	TGTGCCACCAGCACCTCTAGGGACAGGGGGGACCAGCCCCAGCATTTT
TRBV18	many	.	14	TRBJ2-2	CASSPITGSGELFF	TGTGCCAGCTCACCTATTACAGGGTCCGGGGAGCTGTTTTTT
TRBV5-1	.	.	14	TRBJ2-7	CASSLESGYSEQYF	TGCGCCAGCAGCTTGGAGTCAGGGTATAGCGAGCAGTACTTC
TRBV20-1	many	.	14	TRBJ1-2	CSAPSWTANYGYTF	TGCAGTGCTCCCAGCTGGACAGCTAACTATGGCTACACCTTC
TRBV6-6	.	.	13	TRBJ2-7	CASSPGVNYEQYF	TGTGCCAGCAGCCCCGGCGTCAACTACGAGCAGTACTTC
TRBV5-5	many	.	15	TRBJ1-1	CASSLQGRRDTEAFF	TGTGCCAGCAGCTTACAGGGACGACGGGACACTGAAGCTTTCTTT